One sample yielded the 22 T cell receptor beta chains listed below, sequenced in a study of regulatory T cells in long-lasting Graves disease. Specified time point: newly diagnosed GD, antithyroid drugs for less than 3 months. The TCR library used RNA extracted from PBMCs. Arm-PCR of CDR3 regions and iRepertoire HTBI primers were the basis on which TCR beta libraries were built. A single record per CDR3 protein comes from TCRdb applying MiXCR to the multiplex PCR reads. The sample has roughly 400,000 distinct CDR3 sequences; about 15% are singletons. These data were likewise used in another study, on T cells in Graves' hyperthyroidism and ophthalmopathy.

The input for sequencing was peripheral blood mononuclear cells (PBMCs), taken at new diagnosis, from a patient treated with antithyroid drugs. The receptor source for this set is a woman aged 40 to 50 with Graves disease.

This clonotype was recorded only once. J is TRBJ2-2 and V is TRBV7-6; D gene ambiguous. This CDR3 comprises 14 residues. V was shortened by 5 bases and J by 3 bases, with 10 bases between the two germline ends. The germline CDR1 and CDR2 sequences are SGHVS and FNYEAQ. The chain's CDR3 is CASSPQEDTGELFF. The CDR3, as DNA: TGTGCCAGCAGCCCTCAAGAGGACACCGGGGAGCTGTTTTTT.

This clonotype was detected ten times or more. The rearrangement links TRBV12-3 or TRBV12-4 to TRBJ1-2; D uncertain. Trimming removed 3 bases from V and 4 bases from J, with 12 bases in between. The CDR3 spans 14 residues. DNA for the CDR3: TGTGCCAGCAGTTTCCGGATGGGAGCCTATGGCTACACCTTC. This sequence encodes CASSFRMGAYGYTF.

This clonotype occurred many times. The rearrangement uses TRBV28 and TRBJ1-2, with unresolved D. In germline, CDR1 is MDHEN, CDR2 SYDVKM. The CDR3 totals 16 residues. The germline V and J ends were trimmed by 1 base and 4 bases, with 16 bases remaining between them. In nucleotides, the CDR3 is TGTGCCAGCAGTTTATCGTCCCGGGCGGCTCCCTATGGCTACACCTTC. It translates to CASSLSSRAAPYGYTF.

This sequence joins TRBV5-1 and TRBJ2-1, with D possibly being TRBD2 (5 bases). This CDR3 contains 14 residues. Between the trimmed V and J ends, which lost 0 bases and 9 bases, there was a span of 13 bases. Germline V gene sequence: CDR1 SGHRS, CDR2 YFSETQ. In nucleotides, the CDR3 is TGCGCCAGCAGCTTGGCTACTAGTATAGGTGAGCAGTTCTTC. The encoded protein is CASSLATSIGEQFF. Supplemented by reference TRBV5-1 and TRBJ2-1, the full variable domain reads KAGVTQTPRYLIKTRGQQVTLSCSPISGHRSVSWYQQTPGQGLQFLFEYFSETQRNKGNFPGRFSGRQFSNSRSEMNVSTLELGDSALYLCASSLATSIGEQFFGPGTRLTVL.

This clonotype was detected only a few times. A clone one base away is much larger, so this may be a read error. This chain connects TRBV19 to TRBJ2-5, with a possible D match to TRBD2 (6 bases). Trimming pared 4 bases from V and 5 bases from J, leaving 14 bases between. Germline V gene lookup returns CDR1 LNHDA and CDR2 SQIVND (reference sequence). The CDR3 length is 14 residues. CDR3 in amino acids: CASSTGGFGETQYF. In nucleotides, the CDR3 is TGTGCCAGTAGTACAGGAGGGTTTGGGGAGACCCAGTACTTC.

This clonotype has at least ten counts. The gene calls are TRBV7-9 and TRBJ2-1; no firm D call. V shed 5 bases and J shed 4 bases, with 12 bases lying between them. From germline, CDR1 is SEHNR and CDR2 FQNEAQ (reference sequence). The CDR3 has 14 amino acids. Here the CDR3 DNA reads TGTGCCAGCAGCCGCTACCCCCTTTACAATGAGCAGTTCTTC. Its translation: CASSRYPLYNEQFF.

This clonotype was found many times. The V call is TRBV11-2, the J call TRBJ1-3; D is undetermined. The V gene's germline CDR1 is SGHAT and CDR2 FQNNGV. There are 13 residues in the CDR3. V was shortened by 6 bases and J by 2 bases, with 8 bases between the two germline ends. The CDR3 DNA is TGTGCCAGCAGTCTAACCCCTGGAAACACCATATATTTT. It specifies CASSLTPGNTIYF.

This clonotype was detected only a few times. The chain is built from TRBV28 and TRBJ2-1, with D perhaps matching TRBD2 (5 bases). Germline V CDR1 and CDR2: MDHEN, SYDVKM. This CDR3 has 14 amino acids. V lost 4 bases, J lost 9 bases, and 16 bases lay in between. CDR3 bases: TGTGCCAGCAGTTCAACTAGGGCCGGTGGTGAGCAGTTCTTC. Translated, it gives CASSSTRAGGEQFF.

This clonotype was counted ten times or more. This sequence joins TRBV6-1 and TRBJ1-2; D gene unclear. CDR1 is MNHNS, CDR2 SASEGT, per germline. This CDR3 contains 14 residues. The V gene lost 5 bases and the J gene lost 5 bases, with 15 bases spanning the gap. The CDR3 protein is CASSLGGISYGYTF. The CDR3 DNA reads TGTGCCAGCAGTCTCGGCGGCATCTCATATGGCTACACCTTC.

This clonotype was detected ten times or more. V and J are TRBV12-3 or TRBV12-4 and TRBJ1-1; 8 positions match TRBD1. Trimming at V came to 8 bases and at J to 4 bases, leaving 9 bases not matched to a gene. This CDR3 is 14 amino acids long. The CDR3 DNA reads TGTGCCAGCCTCCGTCGAACAGGGGGCACTGAAGCTTTCTTT. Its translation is CASLRRTGGTEAFF.

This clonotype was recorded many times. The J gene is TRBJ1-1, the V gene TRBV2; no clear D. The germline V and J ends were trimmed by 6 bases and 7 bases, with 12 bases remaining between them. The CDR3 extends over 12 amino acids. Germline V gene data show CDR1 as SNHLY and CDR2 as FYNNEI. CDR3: CASRVSGLEAFF. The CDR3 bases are TGTGCCAGCAGGGTATCCGGACTTGAAGCTTTCTTT.

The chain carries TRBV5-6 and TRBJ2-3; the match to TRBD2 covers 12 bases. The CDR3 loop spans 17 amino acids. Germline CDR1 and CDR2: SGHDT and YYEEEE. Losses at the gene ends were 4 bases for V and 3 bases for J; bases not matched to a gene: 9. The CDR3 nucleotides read TGTGCCAGCAGCCTTTTTCAGACTAGCGGGAGAACAGATACGCAGTATTTT. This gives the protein CASSLFQTSGRTDTQYF.

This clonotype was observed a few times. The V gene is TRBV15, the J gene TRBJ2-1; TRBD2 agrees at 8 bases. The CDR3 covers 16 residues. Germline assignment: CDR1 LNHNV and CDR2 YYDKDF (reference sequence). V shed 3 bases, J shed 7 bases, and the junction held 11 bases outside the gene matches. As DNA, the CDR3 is TGTGCCACCAGCAGGTCAGGAGGACTAGCAGGGAATGAGCAGTTCTTC. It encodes CATSRSGGLAGNEQFF.

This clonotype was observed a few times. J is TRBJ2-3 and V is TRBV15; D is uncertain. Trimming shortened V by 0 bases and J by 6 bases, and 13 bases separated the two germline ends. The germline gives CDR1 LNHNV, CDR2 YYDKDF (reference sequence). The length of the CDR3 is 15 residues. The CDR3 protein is CATSRDGDESDTQYF. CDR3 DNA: TGTGCCACCAGCAGAGATGGCGACGAGTCGGATACGCAGTATTTT.

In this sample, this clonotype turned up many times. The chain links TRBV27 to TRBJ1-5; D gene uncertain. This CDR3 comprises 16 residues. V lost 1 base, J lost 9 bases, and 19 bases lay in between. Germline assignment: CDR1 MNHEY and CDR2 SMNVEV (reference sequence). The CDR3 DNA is TGTGCCAGCAGTTTATTCTCAAAGCCACCTTTTACGCCCCAGCATTTT. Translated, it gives CASSLFSKPPFTPQHF.

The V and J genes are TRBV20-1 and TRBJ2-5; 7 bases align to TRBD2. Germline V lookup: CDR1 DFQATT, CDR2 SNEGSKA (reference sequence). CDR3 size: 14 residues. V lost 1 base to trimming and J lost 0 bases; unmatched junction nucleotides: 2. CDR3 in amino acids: CSARGGGDQETQYF. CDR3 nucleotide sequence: TGCAGTGCTAGAGGGGGAGGGGACCAAGAGACCCAGTACTTC.

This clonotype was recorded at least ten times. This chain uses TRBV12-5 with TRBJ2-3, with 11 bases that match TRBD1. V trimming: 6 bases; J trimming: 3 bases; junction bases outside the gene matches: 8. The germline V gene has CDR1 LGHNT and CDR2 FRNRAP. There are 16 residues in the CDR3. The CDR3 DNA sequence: TGTGCTAGTGGGCCCCCGGACAGGGGGCTTACAGATACGCAGTATTTT. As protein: CASGPPDRGLTDTQYF.

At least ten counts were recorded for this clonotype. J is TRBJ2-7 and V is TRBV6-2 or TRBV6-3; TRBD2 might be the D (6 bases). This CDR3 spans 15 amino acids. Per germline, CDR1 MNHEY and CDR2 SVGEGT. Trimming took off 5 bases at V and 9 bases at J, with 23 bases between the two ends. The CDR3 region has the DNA TGTGCCAGCAGTGAAGGGGAGGACGCATTATCTGGGCAGTACTTC. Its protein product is CASSEGEDALSGQYF.

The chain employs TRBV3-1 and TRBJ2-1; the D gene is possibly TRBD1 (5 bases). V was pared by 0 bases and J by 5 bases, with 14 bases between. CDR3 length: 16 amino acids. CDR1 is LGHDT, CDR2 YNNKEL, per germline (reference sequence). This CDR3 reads CASSQDWQGRDNEQFF. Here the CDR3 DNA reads TGTGCCAGCAGCCAAGACTGGCAGGGAAGAGACAATGAGCAGTTCTTC.

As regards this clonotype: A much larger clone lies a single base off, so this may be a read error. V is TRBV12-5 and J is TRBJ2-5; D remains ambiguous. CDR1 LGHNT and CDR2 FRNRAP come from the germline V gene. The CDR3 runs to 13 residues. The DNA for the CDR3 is TGTGCTAGTGGTTTGCCACACAGTGAAGGCACGTCCTTC. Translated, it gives CASGLPHSEGTSF.

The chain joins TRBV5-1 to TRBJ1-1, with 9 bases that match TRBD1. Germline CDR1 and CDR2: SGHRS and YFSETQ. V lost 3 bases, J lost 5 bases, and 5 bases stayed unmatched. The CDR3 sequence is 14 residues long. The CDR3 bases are TGCGCCAGCAGCTACAGGGGGCTGAGGACTGAAGCTTTCTTT. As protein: CASSYRGLRTEAFF. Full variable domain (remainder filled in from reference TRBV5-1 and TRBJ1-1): KAGVTQTPRYLIKTRGQQVTLSCSPISGHRSVSWYQQTPGQGLQFLFEYFSETQRNKGNFPGRFSGRQFSNSRSEMNVSTLELGDSALYLCASSYRGLRTEAFFGQGTRLTVV.

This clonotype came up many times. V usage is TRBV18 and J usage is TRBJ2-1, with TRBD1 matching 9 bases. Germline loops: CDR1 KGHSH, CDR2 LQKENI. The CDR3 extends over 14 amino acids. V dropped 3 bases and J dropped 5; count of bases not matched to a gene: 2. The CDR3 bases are TGTGCCAGCTCACCCTGGACAGGGGACAATGAGCAGTTCTTC. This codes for CASSPWTGDNEQFF.